The 16 T cell receptor beta chains listed next were all sequenced from one sample in a study of T cell changes during pregnancy in multiple sclerosis. Libraries were prepared by immunoSEQ multiplex PCR; TCRdb keeps only in-frame clonotypes and omits some of them. The sample records about 61,000 clones, approximately 90% being singletons. The material was peripheral blood, obtained in the first trimester of pregnancy. Every receptor here comes from a female donor in good health, enrolled as a control in a pregnancy study.

The chain couples TRBV5-6 to TRBJ1-2; 7 nucleotides agree with TRBD1. CDR1 and CDR2 (germline): SGHDT, YYEEEE. The V gene end was trimmed by 4 bases and the J gene end by 4 bases; junction bases not matched to a gene: 4. The CDR3 totals 13 residues. The CDR3: CASSPGTAYGYTF. CDR3 DNA: TGTGCCAGCAGCCCCGGGACAGCCTATGGCTACACCTTC.

V gene TRBV29-1 combines with J gene TRBJ2-1; 11 positions agree with TRBD1. V dropped 6 bases and J dropped 9; count of bases not matched to a gene: 4. Per the germline V gene, CDR1 is SQVTM and CDR2 is ANQGSEA. CDR3 length: 12 amino acids. The DNA of the CDR3 is TGCAGCGTCGGACAGGGGGCCACTGAGCAGTTCTTC. It specifies CSVGQGATEQFF.

CDR3 protein: CASTTLRDRAREQYF. CDR3 nucleotides: TGTGCCAGCACCACCCTCCGGGACAGGGCACGCGAGCAGTACTTC. The chain combines TRBV6-1 with TRBJ2-7, with 9 bases identical to TRBD1. J was trimmed by 6 bases and V by 7 bases; bases with no gene match: 13. This CDR3 spans 15 amino acids. The germline V gene encodes CDR1 MNHNS and CDR2 SASEGT.

The V and J genes are TRBV5-1 and TRBJ2-3; 7 bases align to TRBD1. V shed 3 bases, J shed 4 bases, and the junction held 8 bases outside the gene matches. Germline CDR1 reads SGHRS; CDR2 reads YFSETQ. This CDR3 has 15 amino acids. Here the CDR3 reads CASSSTRDSADTQYF. The DNA of the CDR3 is TGCGCCAGCAGCTCTACCCGGGACAGCGCAGATACGCAGTATTTT. The variable domain in full, with the rest retrieved from reference TRBV5-1 and TRBJ2-3, is KAGVTQTPRYLIKTRGQQVTLSCSPISGHRSVSWYQQTPGQGLQFLFEYFSETQRNKGNFPGRFSGRQFSNSRSEMNVSTLELGDSALYLCASSSTRDSADTQYFGPGTRLTVL.

The chain carries TRBV5-1 and TRBJ2-3, with D possibly being TRBD1 (6 bases). Trimming removed 7 bases from V and 0 bases from J, with 15 bases in between. The CDR3 runs to 15 residues. Germline-derived CDR1 and CDR2 are SGHRS and YFSETQ. CDR3 loop: CASDPRGSSTDTQYF. In DNA form, the CDR3 reads TGCGCCAGCGATCCCAGGGGCTCTAGCACAGATACGCAGTATTTT.

This clone was observed a single time. The V and J genes are TRBV11-2 and TRBJ2-7, with 12 nucleotides matching TRBD2. The germline V gene encodes CDR1 SGHAT and CDR2 FQNNGV. The CDR3 spans 18 residues. V dropped 5 bases and J dropped 2; count of bases not matched to a gene: 13. This CDR3 reads CASSPSTLAGGPTYEQYF. The CDR3 nucleotides read TGTGCCAGCAGCCCATCAACACTAGCGGGGGGTCCCACCTACGAGCAGTACTTC.

The V gene is TRBV11-3, the J gene TRBJ2-3; D remains unclear. In germline, CDR1 is SGHNT, CDR2 YENEEA. Trimming removed 5 bases from V and 1 base from J, with 10 bases in between. This CDR3 contains 14 residues. The CDR3 sequence: CASSPELGTDTQYF. The CDR3 DNA follows: TGTGCCAGCAGCCCCGAACTGGGCACAGATACGCAGTATTTT. Complete variable domain (other parts from reference TRBV11-3 and TRBJ2-3): EAGVVQSPRYKIIEKKQPVAFWCNPISGHNTLYWYLQNLGQGPELLIRYENEEAVDDSQLPKDRFSAERLKGVDSTLKIQPAELGDSAVYLCASSPELGTDTQYFGPGTRLTVL.

J is TRBJ2-5 and V is TRBV4-3, with 8 bases matching TRBD2. The DNA end is a closer match to TRBJ2-7, so the J assignment may be wrong. The CDR3 spans 18 residues. Germline V gives CDR1 LGHNA, CDR2 YSLEER. Here the CDR3 reads CASSQGPDVTGLAYEQYF. As DNA, the CDR3 is TGCGCCAGCAGCCAAGGGCCTGACGTGACGGGACTAGCCTACGAGCAGTACTTC.

The chain has TRBV5-6 and TRBJ1-2, with 8 positions matching TRBD1. The trim removed 2 bases at V and 8 bases at J, leaving 8 bases unmatched. Germline CDR1 and CDR2: SGHDT and YYEEEE. This CDR3 comprises 14 residues. The CDR3 loop is CASSLGQGAPGYTF. CDR3 DNA: TGTGCCAGCAGCTTAGGGCAGGGGGCGCCCGGCTACACCTTC.

This rearrangement joins TRBV5-4 to TRBJ1-2; 8 bases fit TRBD1. V shed 4 bases and J 6 bases; nucleotides not matched to a gene: 11. Germline-derived CDR1 and CDR2 are SGHNT and YYREEE (reference sequence). The CDR3 runs to 15 residues. CDR3 sequence reads: CASSPQGQGADGYTF. The CDR3 coding sequence is TGTGCCAGCAGCCCCCAGGGGCAGGGGGCGGATGGCTACACCTTC. Full variable domain (rest looked up from reference TRBV5-4 and TRBJ1-2): ETGVTQSPTHLIKTRGQQVTLRCSSQSGHNTVSWYQQALGQGPQFIFQYYREEENGRGNFPPRFSGLQFPNYSSELNVNALELDDSALYLCASSPQGQGADGYTFGSGTRLTVV.

The gene calls are TRBV19 and TRBJ1-4; D ambiguous. Germline V gives CDR1 LNHDA, CDR2 SQIVND (reference sequence). This CDR3 is 14 amino acids long. With 2 bases removed from V and 4 bases from J, the gap between germline ends came to 8 bases. DNA of the CDR3: TGTGCCAGTAGTATATCACAGCATAATGAAAAACTGTTTTTT. Protein product: CASSISQHNEKLFF.

In this sample, this clone turned up once. V is TRBV7-9 and J is TRBJ2-3; D remains unclear. The CDR3 length is 14 residues. Looked up from germline, CDR1 is SEHNR and CDR2 is FQNEAQ (reference sequence). Trimming pared 1 base from V and 4 bases from J, leaving 9 bases between. DNA for the CDR3: TGTGCCAGCAGCTTAGATAGTCTGTCAGATACGCAGTATTTT. Translating gives CASSLDSLSDTQYF.

The chain joins TRBV11-1 to TRBJ1-6; D uncertain. Germline V CDR1 and CDR2: SGHAT, FQDESV (reference sequence). This CDR3 is built from 13 residues. The ends were cut back, 5 bases at V and 8 bases at J, with 10 bases in the middle. Here the CDR3 reads CASSPYSDSPLHF. CDR3 sequence (DNA): TGTGCCAGCAGCCCCTACTCGGATTCACCCCTCCACTTT.

This rearrangement joins TRBV19 to TRBJ1-5, with a weak D call TRBD1 (5 bases). With 7 bases removed from V and 7 bases from J, the gap between germline ends came to 17 bases. Germline-derived CDR1 and CDR2 are LNHDA and SQIVND (reference sequence). CDR3 length: 14 residues. The DNA for the CDR3 is TGTGCCAGTAAAGATGATAGGGGTAGACAGCCCCAGCATTTT. Its protein product is CASKDDRGRQPQHF.

This clone was picked up one time. The chain has TRBV4-1 and TRBJ2-7; unclear D gene. The CDR3 runs to 13 residues. Germline V CDR1 and CDR2: MGHRA, YSYEKL. The ends were cut back, 4 bases at V and 0 bases at J, with 7 bases in the middle. CDR3 in amino acids: CASSPSISYEQYF. CDR3 bases: TGCGCCAGCAGCCCATCAATCTCCTACGAGCAGTACTTC.

This clone was picked up one time. The chain joins TRBV4-3 to TRBJ2-2, with TRBD1 matching over 7 bases. Germline V gene data show CDR1 as LGHNA and CDR2 as YSLEER. The CDR3 loop spans 16 amino acids. The V gene end was trimmed by 0 bases and the J gene end by 4 bases; junction bases not matched to a gene: 5. The CDR3 protein is CASSQEGRGLTGELFF. As DNA, the CDR3 is TGCGCCAGCAGCCAAGAAGGAAGGGGGCTCACCGGGGAGCTGTTTTTT.